The clone carrying this T cell receptor (beta chain) was picked up many times. Amplification targeted TCR beta CDR3 regions from RNA transcripts. Primed by the HTBI set, a first-round RT-PCR was run on the TCR CDR3. TCRdb itself ran the multiplex PCR reads through MiXCR, one entry per CDR3 protein. The data hold under 350,000 distinct CDR3 sequences, with around 20% observed a single time. The data belong to a study of T cells in Graves' hyperthyroidism and ophthalmopathy. Graves' hyperthyroidism without ophthalmopathy progression within 18 months was termed stable. Exclusion followed for patients with uncontrolled infection, other autoimmune disease, pregnancy or lactation. After removal of 3 bases from V and 5 bases from J, the junction contained 4 bases not matched to a gene. Germline assignment: CDR1 SEHNR and CDR2 FQNEAQ (reference sequence). The CDR3 is 16 residues long.

This receptor was taken from a woman aged 45-65 years with Graves' hyperthyroidism. The sequencing sample was made of blood. This sequence joins TRBV7-9 and TRBJ2-3; TRBD2 matches 14 bases. The CDR3: CASSFAGLAGGDTQYF. In nucleotides, the CDR3 is TGTGCCAGCAGCTTCGCCGGACTAGCGGGAGGAGATACGCAGTATTTT.